The text below deals with one TCR beta chain. This CDR3 comprises 18 residues. V was clipped by 4 bases and J by 5 bases; unmatched bases: 16. The germline V gene encodes CDR1 SEHNR and CDR2 FQNEAQ (reference sequence). This sample stems from a study of blood T cell repertoires in COVID-19. Across the whole study: PBMCs, B-cell-depleted T cells, or T cells were the source of the cDNA or gDNA that made up the material.

Per the original methods: Estimation of nucleated cell counts was performed using reference gene primer amplification. Generated by immunoSEQ multiplex PCR, the TCRdb table keeps only in-frame clones and is missing some. V, J and clone size are taken as reported in that table, and D and trimming were inferred from the DNA itself. The table includes tens of thousands of clones, around three quarters detected once. The receptor was derived from a human donor in a cohort sampled during active COVID-19. Sequencing used peripheral blood. The chain is built from TRBV7-9 and TRBJ2-3; 9 bases align to TRBD2. The chain's CDR3 is CASSSPDRLAGEGDTQYF. Here the CDR3 DNA reads TGTGCCAGCAGCTCCCCAGACCGCTTAGCGGGAGAGGGAGATACGCAGTATTTT.